These T cell receptor beta chains were read from a single sample in a study of shared clonotypes between healthy human individuals. Measured with immunoSEQ multiplex PCR; TCRdb has only the in-frame clones, and not every one. Here the sample spans about 470,000 clones, about 76% being singletons. Sequencing used PBMCs. The receptors here all came from a woman aged 40 to 55 in good health. Some clones in this sample may be carry-over from other donors' samples. The CDR3 runs from the conserved cysteine through the conserved F or W.

TRBV2	TRBJ1-6	CASSEARNSPLHF
TRBV28	TRBJ2-2	CATVAGVSGELFF
TRBV2	TRBJ2-5	CASSDRMEETQYF
TRBV5-4	TRBJ2-1	CASSWDPVRGEQFF
TRBV25-1	TRBJ2-7	CASSATRGLGSEQYF
TRBV19	TRBJ1-1	CASSSRDRGNTEAFF
TRBV5-4	TRBJ2-3	CASSPIRGADTQYF
TRBV29-1	TRBJ2-7	CSGGTGQPYEQYF
TRBV7-6	TRBJ2-3	CASSELAGGETDTQYF
TRBV15	TRBJ1-3	CATSRDRQISGNTIYF
TRBV7-2	TRBJ1-4	CASSTGQGGEKLFF
TRBV30	TRBJ2-7	CALTRGQSSYEQYF
TRBV6-6	TRBJ2-5	CASSTGFGETQYF
TRBV5-4	TRBJ2-2	CASSAGLATNGELFF
TRBV10-2	TRBJ1-1	CASTKGLRGTEAFF
TRBV14	TRBJ1-1	CASSSHRGSTEAFF
TRBV4-1	TRBJ2-1	CASSQPGPTDDQFF